The next 15 T cell receptor beta chains were all read from a single sample in a study of T-cell reconstitution after alpha-beta-depleted transplantation in children. TCRbeta library construction was performed incorporating unique molecular identifiers. Via MiXCR, TCRdb re-called the PCR reads, giving one row per CDR3 protein. Here the sample spans around 670,000 distinct CDR3 sequences, around 13% being singletons. The starting material was PBMCs, obtained before TCRalphabeta/CD19-depleted stem cell transplant. All receptors derive from a girl aged 2-10 years with congenital amegakaryocytic thrombocytopenia, due to receive a stem cell transplant.

A few counts support this clonotype. This chain joins TRBV7-7 and TRBJ2-3; D unclear. The CDR3 covers 16 residues. Germline V lookup: CDR1 SSHAT, CDR2 FNYEAQ (reference sequence). Trimming left V 5 bases short and J 0 bases short, with 15 bases between. The CDR3 sequence is CASSRQKRQSTDTQYF. The CDR3 region has the DNA TGTGCCAGCAGCAGACAAAAGAGGCAGAGCACAGATACGCAGTATTTT.

The chain couples TRBV12-3 or TRBV12-4 to TRBJ2-7; D possibly matches TRBD1 or TRBD2 (5 bases each). The V and J ends lost 6 bases and 0 bases respectively, with 24 bases between them. The length of the CDR3 is 18 residues. The CDR3 is CASSNRRLGTRSSYEQYF. CDR3 bases: TGTGCCAGCAGCAACCGGCGCCTTGGGACGAGGAGCTCCTACGAGCAGTACTTC.

This clonotype occurred many times. This chain links TRBV28 with TRBJ2-7; the D gene is possibly TRBD2 (6 bases). Germline-derived CDR1 and CDR2 are MDHEN and SYDVKM. This CDR3 has 12 amino acids. The V gene lost 2 bases and the J gene lost 6 bases, with 8 bases spanning the gap. The CDR3 coding sequence is TGTGCCAGCAGTTTAAGGAGGGGCGAGCAGTACTTC. Protein sequence: CASSLRRGEQYF.

The chain uses TRBV3-1 and TRBJ2-3; a weak D match, TRBD2 (6 bases). The length of the CDR3 is 19 residues. The germline V and J ends were trimmed by 11 bases and 1 base, with 31 bases remaining between them. Germline V lookup: CDR1 LGHDT, CDR2 YNNKEL (reference sequence). Here the CDR3 reads CAFCSRRWDSGAGTDTQYF. The CDR3 nucleotides are TGTGCCTTCTGTTCCAGAAGATGGGATAGCGGAGCAGGCACAGATACGCAGTATTTT.

The table lists this clonotype with many counts. This sequence joins TRBV10-2 and TRBJ2-7; TRBD1 might be the D (6 bases). Per germline, CDR1 WSHSY and CDR2 SAAADI. The germline V and J ends were trimmed by 8 bases and 7 bases, with 15 bases remaining between them. This CDR3 comprises 12 residues. The CDR3 spells CASGRQALEQYF. CDR3 nucleotide sequence: TGCGCCAGCGGCCGACAGGCCCTAGAGCAGTACTTC.

The V and J genes are TRBV5-1 and TRBJ2-1, with 12 positions matching TRBD2. Germline V gene sequence: CDR1 SGHRS, CDR2 YFSETQ. The J segment lost 5 bases and the V segment lost 5 bases, leaving 8 bases of the junction unmatched. The CDR3 runs 16 residues. The CDR3, as DNA: TGCGCCAGCAGGGAACTAGCGGGAGGTCCCGACAATGAGCAGTTCTTC. The encoded protein is CASRELAGGPDNEQFF.

This clonotype came up many times. This chain links TRBV20-1 with TRBJ1-4; D gene ambiguous. Per germline, CDR1 DFQATT and CDR2 SNEGSKA (reference sequence). The CDR3 is 13 residues long. The V and J ends lost 3 bases and 10 bases respectively, with 15 bases between them. CDR3 in amino acids: CSASLAGSGKLFF. For the CDR3, the DNA is TGCAGTGCTAGCCTTGCCGGGAGCGGAAAACTGTTTTTT.

There are a few counts of this clonotype. This chain uses TRBV4-1 with TRBJ2-1, with D possibly matching TRBD1 (6 bases). The V gene lost 0 bases and the J gene lost 0 bases, with 12 bases spanning the gap. CDR3 size: 17 residues. Germline loops: CDR1 MGHRA, CDR2 YSYEKL. The CDR3 is CASSQDERGGSYNEQFF. The CDR3 region has the DNA TGCGCCAGCAGCCAAGATGAAAGAGGGGGCTCCTACAATGAGCAGTTCTTC.

This clonotype was observed a handful of times. The chain couples TRBV5-6 to TRBJ1-2, with TRBD1 identical over 8 bases. The germline gives CDR1 SGHDT, CDR2 YYEEEE. J lost 6 bases, V lost 6 bases, and 7 bases had no gene match. The CDR3 covers 13 residues. The CDR3 reads CASTPGGRDGYTF. The CDR3 DNA reads TGTGCCAGCACGCCAGGGGGCAGGGATGGCTACACCTTC. The complete variable domain, with remaining parts taken from reference TRBV5-6 and TRBJ1-2, reads DAGVTQSPTHLIKTRGQQVTLRCSPKSGHDTVSWYQQALGQGPQFIFQYYEEEERQRGNFPDRFSGHQFPNYSSELNVNALLLGDSALYLCASTPGGRDGYTFGSGTRLTVV.

This chain joins TRBV7-6 and TRBJ1-3; weak D call: TRBD1 (6 bases). V lost 0 bases and J lost 0, with 12 bases in between. Germline-derived CDR1 and CDR2 are SGHVS and FNYEAQ. CDR3 length: 17 amino acids. The CDR3 here is CASSLAIGQSSGNTIYF. CDR3 nucleotides: TGTGCCAGCAGCTTAGCTATCGGACAGAGCTCTGGAAACACCATATATTTT.

At least ten counts were recorded for this clonotype. The rearrangement uses TRBV5-1 and TRBJ1-3, with 9 bases that match TRBD1. Trimming at V came to 4 bases and at J to 2 bases, leaving 4 bases not matched to a gene. This CDR3 is 15 amino acids long. Germline V gives CDR1 SGHRS, CDR2 YFSETQ. The CDR3 DNA is TGCGCCAGCAGCGTACAGGGGGCGGCTGGAAACACCATATATTTT. Its protein is CASSVQGAAGNTIYF.

The sample holds many counts of this clonotype. This chain uses TRBV20-1 with TRBJ2-3; D is unclear. The V end was cut by 0 bases, the J end by 3 bases, with 7 bases between. Germline CDR1 reads DFQATT; CDR2 reads SNEGSKA (reference sequence). CDR3 length equals 13 residues. The CDR3 loop is CSARDRMTDTQYF. The CDR3 DNA is TGCAGTGCTAGAGACCGGATGACAGATACGCAGTATTTT.

This clonotype has a count of ten or more. This chain uses TRBV6-1 with TRBJ1-5, with D tentatively TRBD1 (5 bases). The CDR3 is 13 amino acids. The germline CDR1 and CDR2 sequences are MNHNS and SASEGT. Deletions cut 6 bases from V and 5 bases from J, with 11 bases between. This CDR3 is CASSFVGDQPQHF. The DNA for the CDR3 is TGTGCCAGCAGCTTTGTAGGGGATCAGCCCCAGCATTTT.

This clonotype was counted between two and nine times. This chain links TRBV2 with TRBJ2-3, with 8 bases aligning to TRBD1. CDR3 length: 16 residues. In germline, CDR1 is SNHLY, CDR2 FYNNEI. After removal of 2 bases from V and 1 base from J, the junction contained 5 bases not matched to a gene. CDR3 amino acids: CASSESQGAGTDTQYF. For the CDR3, the DNA is TGTGCCAGCAGTGAAAGCCAGGGGGCTGGCACAGATACGCAGTATTTT. The entire variable domain, with the rest obtained from reference TRBV2 and TRBJ2-3, is as follows: EPEVTQTPSHQVTQMGQEVILRCVPISNHLYFYWYRQILGQKVEFLVSFYNNEISEKSEIFDDQFSVERPDGSNFTLKIRSTKLEDSAMYFCASSESQGAGTDTQYFGPGTRLTVL.

There are a few counts of this clonotype. The V gene is TRBV20-1, the J gene TRBJ2-3, with TRBD2 matching over 12 bases. The junction had 10 bases not matched to a gene; V was cut back by 6 bases and J by 6 bases. Germline CDR1 is DFQATT and CDR2 is SNEGSKA (reference sequence). The CDR3 loop spans 15 amino acids. The CDR3 here is CSAEASGRASDTQYF. Here the CDR3 DNA reads TGCAGTGCGGAAGCTAGCGGGAGGGCGTCGGATACGCAGTATTTT.